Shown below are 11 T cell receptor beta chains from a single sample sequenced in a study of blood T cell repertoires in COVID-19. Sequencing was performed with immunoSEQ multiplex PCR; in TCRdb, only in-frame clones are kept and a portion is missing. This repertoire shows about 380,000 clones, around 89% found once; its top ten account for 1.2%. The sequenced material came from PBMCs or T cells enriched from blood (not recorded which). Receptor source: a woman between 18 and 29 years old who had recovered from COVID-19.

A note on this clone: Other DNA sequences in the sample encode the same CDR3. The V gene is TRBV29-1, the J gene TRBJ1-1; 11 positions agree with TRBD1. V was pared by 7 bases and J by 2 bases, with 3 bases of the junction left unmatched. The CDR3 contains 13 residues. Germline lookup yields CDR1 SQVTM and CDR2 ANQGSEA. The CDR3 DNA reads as TGCAGCGCCAGGACAGGGGGCAACACTGAAGCTTTCTTT. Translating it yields CSARTGGNTEAFF.

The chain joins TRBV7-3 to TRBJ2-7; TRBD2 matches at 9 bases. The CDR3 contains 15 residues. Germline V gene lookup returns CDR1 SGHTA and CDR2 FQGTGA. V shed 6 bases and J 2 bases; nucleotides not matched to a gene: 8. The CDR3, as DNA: TGTGCCAGCAGGGAGCGGGGGGCCGCCCCCTACGAGCAGTACTTC. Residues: CASRERGAAPYEQYF. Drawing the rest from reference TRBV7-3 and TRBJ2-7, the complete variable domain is GAGVSQTPSNKVTEKGKYVELRCDPISGHTALYWYRQSLGQGPEFLIYFQGTGAADDSGLPNDRFFAVRPEGSVSTLKIQRTERGDSAVYLCASRERGAAPYEQYFGPGTRLTVT.

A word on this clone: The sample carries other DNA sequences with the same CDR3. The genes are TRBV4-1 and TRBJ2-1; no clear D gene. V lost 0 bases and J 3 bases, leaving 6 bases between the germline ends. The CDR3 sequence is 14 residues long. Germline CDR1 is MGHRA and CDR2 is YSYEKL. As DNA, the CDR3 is TGCGCCAGCAGCCAAGATTCAGGCTACAATGAGCAGTTCTTC. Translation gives CASSQDSGYNEQFF.

The chain's CDR3 is CASSLPGRSLPFAGELFF. Written as DNA, the CDR3 is TGTGCCAGCAGTCTCCCAGGGAGGAGCCTTCCTTTTGCCGGGGAGCTGTTTTTT. This chain uses TRBV28 with TRBJ2-2; a weak D match, TRBD2 (6 bases). Per germline, CDR1 MDHEN and CDR2 SYDVKM. V lost 5 bases to trimming and J lost 6 bases, with 25 bases between them. This CDR3 has 18 amino acids.

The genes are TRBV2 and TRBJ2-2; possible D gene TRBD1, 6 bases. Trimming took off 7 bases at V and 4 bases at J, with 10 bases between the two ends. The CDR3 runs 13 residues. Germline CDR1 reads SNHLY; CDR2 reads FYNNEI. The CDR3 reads CASNLDSTGELFF. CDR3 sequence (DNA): TGTGCCAGCAATTTGGACAGCACCGGGGAGCTGTTTTTT.

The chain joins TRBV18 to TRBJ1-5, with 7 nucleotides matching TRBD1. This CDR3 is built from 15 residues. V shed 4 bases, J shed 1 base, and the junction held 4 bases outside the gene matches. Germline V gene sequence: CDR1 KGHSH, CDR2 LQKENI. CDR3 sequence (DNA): TGTGCCAGCTCACGACAGGGTAACAGCAATCAGCCCCAGCATTTT. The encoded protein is CASSRQGNSNQPQHF.

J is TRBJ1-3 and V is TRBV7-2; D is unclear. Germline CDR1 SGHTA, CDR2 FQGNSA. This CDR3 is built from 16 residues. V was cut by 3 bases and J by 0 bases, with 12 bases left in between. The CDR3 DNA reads TGTGCCAGCAGCTTTAATCTGGGCCGCTCTGGAAACACCATATATTTT. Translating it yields CASSFNLGRSGNTIYF.

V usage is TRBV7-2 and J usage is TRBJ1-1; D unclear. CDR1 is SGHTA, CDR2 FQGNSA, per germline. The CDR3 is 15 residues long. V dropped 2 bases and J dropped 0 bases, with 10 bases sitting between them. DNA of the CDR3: TGTGCCAGCAGCTTACGGGGAAGTTTGAACACTGAAGCTTTCTTT. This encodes CASSLRGSLNTEAFF.

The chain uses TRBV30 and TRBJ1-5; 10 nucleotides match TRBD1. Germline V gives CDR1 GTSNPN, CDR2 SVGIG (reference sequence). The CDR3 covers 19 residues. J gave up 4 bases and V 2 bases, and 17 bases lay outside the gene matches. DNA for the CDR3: TGTGCCTGGAGTCTCGGTATATTTGGGACAGGGGTTTTTAATCAGCCCCAGCATTTT. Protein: CAWSLGIFGTGVFNQPQHF.

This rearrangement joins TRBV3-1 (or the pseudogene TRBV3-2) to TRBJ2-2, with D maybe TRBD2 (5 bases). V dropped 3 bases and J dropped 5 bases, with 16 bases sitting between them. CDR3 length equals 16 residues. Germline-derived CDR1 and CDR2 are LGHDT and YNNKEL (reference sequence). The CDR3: CASSQDQRASTGELFF. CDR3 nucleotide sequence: TGTGCCAGCAGCCAGGACCAGAGGGCCAGTACCGGGGAGCTGTTTTTT.

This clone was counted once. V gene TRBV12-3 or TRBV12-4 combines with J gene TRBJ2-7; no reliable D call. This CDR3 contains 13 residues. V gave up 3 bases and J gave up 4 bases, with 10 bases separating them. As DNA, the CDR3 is TGTGCCAGCAGTTTGGAACAGCTATACGAGCAGTACTTC. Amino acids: CASSLEQLYEQYF.